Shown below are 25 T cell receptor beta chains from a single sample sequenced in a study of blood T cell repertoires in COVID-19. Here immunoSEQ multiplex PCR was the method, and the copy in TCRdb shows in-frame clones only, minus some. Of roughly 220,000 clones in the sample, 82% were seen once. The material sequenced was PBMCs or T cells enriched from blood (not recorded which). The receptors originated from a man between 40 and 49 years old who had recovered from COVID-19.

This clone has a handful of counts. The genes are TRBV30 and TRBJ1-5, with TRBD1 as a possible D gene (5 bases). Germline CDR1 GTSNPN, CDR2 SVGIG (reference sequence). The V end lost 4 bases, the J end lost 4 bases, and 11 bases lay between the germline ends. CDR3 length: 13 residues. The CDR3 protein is CAWKGAGNQPQHF. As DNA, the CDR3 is TGTGCCTGGAAAGGGGCAGGGAATCAGCCCCAGCATTTT. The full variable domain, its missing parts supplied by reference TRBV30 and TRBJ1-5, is SQTIHQWPATLVQPVGSPLSLECTVEGTSNPNLYWYRQAAGRGLQLLFYSVGIGQISSEVPQNLSASRPQDRQFILSSKKLLLSDSGFYLCAWKGAGNQPQHFGDGTRLSIL.

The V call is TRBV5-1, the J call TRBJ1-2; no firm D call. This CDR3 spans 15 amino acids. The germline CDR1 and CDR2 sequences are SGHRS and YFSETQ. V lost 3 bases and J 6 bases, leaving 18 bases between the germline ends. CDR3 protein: CASSSTKIDRDGYTF. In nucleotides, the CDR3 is TGCGCCAGCAGCTCAACTAAGATCGACCGAGATGGCTACACCTTC.

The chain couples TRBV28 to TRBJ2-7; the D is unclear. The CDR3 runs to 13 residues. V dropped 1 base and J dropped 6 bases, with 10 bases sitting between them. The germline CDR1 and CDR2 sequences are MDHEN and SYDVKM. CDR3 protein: CASSLSASREQYF. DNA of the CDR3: TGTGCCAGCAGTTTATCGGCTAGTCGCGAGCAGTACTTC.

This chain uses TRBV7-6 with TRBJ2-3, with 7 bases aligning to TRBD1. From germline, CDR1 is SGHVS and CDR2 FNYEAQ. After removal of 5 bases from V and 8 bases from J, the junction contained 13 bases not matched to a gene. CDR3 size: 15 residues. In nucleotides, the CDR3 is TGTGCCAGCAGCCCCTTCGGACAGGAATGGAGTACGCAGTATTTT. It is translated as CASSPFGQEWSTQYF.

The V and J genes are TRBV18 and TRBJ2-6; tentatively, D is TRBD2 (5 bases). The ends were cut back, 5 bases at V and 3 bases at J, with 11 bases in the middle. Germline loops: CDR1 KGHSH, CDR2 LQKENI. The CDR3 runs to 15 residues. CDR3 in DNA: TGTGCCAGCTCATCCACTAGTTTTGGGGCCAACGTCCTGACTTTC. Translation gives CASSSTSFGANVLTF.

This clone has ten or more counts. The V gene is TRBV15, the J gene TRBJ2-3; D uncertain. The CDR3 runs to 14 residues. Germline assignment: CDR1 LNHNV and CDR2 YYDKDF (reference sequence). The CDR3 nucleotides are TGTTCCGTATCGGTAGATGATTCCACAGATACGCAGTATTTT. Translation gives CSVSVDDSTDTQYF. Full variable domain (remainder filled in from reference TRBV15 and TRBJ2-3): DAMVIQNPRYQVTQFGKPVTLSCSQTLNHNVMYWYQQKSSQAPKLLFHYYDKDFNNEADTPDNFQSRRPNTSFCFLDIRSPGLGDTAMYLCSVSVDDSTDTQYFGPGTRLTVL.

The CDR3 coding sequence is TGTGCCAGTAGCCGCGGACAGGGGGCCACACCCCTCCACTTT. As protein: CASSRGQGATPLHF. The chain employs TRBV19 and TRBJ1-6, with 11 bases matching TRBD1. Germline V gene lookup returns CDR1 LNHDA and CDR2 SQIVND (reference sequence). J gave up 11 bases and V 6 bases, and 6 bases lay outside the gene matches. The CDR3 runs 14 residues.

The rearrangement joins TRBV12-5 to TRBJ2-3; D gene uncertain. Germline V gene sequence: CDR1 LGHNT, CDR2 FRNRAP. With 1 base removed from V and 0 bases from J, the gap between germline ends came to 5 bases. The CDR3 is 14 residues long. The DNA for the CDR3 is TGTGCTAGTGGTTTGGGAGTGAGCACAGATACGCAGTATTTT. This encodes CASGLGVSTDTQYF.

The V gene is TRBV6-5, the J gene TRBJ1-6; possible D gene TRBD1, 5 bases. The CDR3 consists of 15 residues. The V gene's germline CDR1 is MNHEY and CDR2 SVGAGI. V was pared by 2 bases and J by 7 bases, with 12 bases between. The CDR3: CASSYRGNLNSPLHF. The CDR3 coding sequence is TGTGCCAGCAGTTACAGGGGAAATTTGAATTCACCCCTCCACTTT.

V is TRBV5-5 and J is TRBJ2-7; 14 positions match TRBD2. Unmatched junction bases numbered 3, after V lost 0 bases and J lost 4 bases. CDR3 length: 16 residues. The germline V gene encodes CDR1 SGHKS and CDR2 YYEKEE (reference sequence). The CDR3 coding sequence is TGTGCCAGCAGCTTGGGACTAGCGGGGGGGACGTACGAGCAGTACTTC. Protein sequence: CASSLGLAGGTYEQYF.

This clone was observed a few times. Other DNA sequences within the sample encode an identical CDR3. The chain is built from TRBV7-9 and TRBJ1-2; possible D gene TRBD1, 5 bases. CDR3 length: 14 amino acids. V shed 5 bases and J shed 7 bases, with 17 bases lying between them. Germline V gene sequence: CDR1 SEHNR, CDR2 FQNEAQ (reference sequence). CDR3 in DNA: TGTGCCAGCAGCCCCCGCCGGGGGTTGGGTGGCTACACCTTC. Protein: CASSPRRGLGGYTF.

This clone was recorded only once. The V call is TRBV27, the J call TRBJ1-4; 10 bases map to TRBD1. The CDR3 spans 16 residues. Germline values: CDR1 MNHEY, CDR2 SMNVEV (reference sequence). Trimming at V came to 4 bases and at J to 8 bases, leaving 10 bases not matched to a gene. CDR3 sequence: CASSSPEGTGVEKLFF. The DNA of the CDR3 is TGTGCCAGCAGTTCCCCCGAGGGGACAGGGGTGGAAAAACTGTTTTTT.

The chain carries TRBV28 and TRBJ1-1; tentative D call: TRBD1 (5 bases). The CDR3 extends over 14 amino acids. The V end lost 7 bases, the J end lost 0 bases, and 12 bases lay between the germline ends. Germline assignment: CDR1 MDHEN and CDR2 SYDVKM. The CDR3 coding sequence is TGTGCCAGCACCCCACCGGGGGTGAACACTGAAGCTTTCTTT. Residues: CASTPPGVNTEAFF.

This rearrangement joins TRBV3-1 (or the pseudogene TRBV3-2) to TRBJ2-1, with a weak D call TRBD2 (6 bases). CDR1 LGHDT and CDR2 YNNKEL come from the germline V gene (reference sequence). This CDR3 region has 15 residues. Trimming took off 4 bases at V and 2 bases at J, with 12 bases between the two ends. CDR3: CASSPGGVTYNEQFF. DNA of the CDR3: TGTGCCAGCAGCCCTGGCGGGGTGACCTACAATGAGCAGTTCTTC.

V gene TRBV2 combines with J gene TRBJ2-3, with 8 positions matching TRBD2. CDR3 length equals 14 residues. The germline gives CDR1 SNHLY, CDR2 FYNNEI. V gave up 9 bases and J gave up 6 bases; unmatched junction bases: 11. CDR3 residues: CASGRSGSGDTQYF. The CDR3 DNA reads TGTGCCAGTGGACGGAGCGGGAGCGGGGATACGCAGTATTTT.

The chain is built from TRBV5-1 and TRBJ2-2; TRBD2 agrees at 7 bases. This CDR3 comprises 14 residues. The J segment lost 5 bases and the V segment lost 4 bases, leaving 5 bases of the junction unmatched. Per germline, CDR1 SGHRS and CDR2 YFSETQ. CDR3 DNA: TGCGCCAGCAGCGTAGGACTAGTAACCGGGGAGCTGTTTTTT. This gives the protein CASSVGLVTGELFF.

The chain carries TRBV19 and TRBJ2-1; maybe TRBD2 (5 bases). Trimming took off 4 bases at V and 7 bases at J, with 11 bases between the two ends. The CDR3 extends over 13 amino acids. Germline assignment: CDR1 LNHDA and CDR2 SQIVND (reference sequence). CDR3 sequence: CASSNLAVNEQFF. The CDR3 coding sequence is TGTGCCAGTAGTAACCTAGCTGTAAATGAGCAGTTCTTC. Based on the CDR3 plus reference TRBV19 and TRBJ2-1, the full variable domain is DGGITQSPKYLFRKEGQNVTLSCEQNLNHDAMYWYRQDPGQGLRLIYYSQIVNDFQKGDIAEGYSVSREKKESFPLTVTSAQKNPTAFYLCASSNLAVNEQFFGPGTRLTVL.

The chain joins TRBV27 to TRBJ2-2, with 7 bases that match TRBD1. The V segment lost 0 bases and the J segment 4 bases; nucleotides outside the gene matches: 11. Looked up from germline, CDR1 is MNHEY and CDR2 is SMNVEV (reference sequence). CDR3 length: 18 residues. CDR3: CASSLSSWPNRGTGELFF. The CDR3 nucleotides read TGTGCCAGCAGTTTATCAAGTTGGCCGAACAGGGGCACCGGGGAGCTGTTTTTT.

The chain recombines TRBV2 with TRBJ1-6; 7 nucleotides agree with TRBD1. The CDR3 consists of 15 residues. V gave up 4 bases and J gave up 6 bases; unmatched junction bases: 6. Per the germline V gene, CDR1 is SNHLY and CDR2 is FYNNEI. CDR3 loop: CASSGLGQTNSPLHF. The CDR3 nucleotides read TGTGCCAGCAGTGGTCTGGGACAGACTAATTCACCCCTCCACTTT.

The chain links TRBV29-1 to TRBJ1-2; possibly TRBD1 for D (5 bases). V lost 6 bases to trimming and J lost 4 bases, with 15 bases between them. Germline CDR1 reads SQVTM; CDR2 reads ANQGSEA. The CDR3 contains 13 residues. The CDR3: CSVRRQGTYGYTF. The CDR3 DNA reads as TGCAGCGTCCGACGGCAGGGCACCTATGGCTACACCTTC.

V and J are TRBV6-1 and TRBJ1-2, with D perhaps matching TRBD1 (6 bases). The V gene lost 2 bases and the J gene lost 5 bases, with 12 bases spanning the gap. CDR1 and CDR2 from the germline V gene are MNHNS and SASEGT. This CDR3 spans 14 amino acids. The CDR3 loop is CASSEKGVRYGYTF. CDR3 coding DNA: TGTGCCAGCAGTGAAAAGGGGGTCAGGTATGGCTACACCTTC.

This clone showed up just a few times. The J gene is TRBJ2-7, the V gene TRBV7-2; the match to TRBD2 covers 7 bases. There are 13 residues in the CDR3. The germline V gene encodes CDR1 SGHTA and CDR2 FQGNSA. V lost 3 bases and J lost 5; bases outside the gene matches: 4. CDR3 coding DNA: TGTGCCAGCAGCTTTGCGGGGGTTAACGAGCAGTACTTC. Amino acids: CASSFAGVNEQYF.

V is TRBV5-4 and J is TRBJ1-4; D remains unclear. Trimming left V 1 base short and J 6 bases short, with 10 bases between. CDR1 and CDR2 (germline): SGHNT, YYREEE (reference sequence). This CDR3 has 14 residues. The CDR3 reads CASSLKREDEKLFF. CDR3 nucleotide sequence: TGTGCCAGCAGCTTGAAGAGGGAGGATGAAAAACTGTTTTTT.

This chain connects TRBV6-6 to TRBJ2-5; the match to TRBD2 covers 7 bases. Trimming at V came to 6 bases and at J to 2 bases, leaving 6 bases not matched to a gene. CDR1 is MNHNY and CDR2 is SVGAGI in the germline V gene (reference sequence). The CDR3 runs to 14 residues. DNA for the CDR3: TGTGCCAGCAGCCCCCTGGGGGGGCAAGAGACCCAGTACTTC. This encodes CASSPLGGQETQYF.

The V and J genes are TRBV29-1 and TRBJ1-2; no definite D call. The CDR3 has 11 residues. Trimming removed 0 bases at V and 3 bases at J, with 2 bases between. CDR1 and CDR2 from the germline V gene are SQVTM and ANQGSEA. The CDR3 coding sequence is TGCAGCGTTGAAGACTACTATGGCTACACCTTC. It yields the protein CSVEDYYGYTF.